This T cell receptor beta chain was obtained from a study of CXCR3-negative and CXCR3-positive naive CD8 T cells (dated by TCRdb to about 2019). About the study as a whole: In total, about 135 million TRB reads were obtained, or roughly 1.5 +/- 0.3 million reads per library. For the TRBV-TRBJ cluster analysis, the naive subsets came from roughly 5 donors, while the memory cells came from 3 donors. Diversity and physicochemical repertoire analyses were performed on around ten donors pooled from two independent experiments. Overall study outcomes, separate from this receptor: Naive CXCR3-negative and CXCR3-positive cells from the same donor showed similar TRBV-TRBJ usage, whereas memory cells showed distinct patterns. CXCR3 expression partially decreased after cryopreservation, so most assays used freshly isolated PBMCs. Because surface CD5, which is linked to self-reactivity in mice, was comparable between the naive subsets, TCR interaction strength was also inferred from TRB CDR3 physicochemical properties. Compared with CXCR3-negative naive cells, CXCR3-positive naive cells had TRB CDR3s with higher hydrophobicity (lower Kidera factor 4), lower energy, and higher strength and volume indices. Both naive subsets had comparably high repertoire diversity, while memory CD8+ T cells had much lower repertoire diversity.

The CDR3 covers 16 residues, taking in both the cysteine and the phenylalanine. No DNA was logged. Per the germline V gene, LGHNA is the CDR1 and YNFKEQ is the CDR2. These reads were obtained on a NextSeq 550. The Human TCR Profiling Kit (MiLaboratory) was used to make UMI-labeled 5' RACE TRB cDNA libraries. The full amount of extracted RNA was used for cDNA synthesis, and the full amount of resulting cDNA was used for PCR amplification. Libraries were prepared in parallel with an identical number of PCR cycles. In the source study's methods: About 57,000 +/- 9,900 unique UMI-labeled TRB cDNA molecules per library were extracted with MIGEC and MiXCR, with at least two reads per UMI required. On average, each library contained roughly 40,000 +/- 10,000 functional in-frame TRB CDR3 nucleotide clonotypes without stop codons. After downsampling to 5000 UMI-labeled TRB molecules per sample, diversity metrics, including normalized Shannon-Wiener and Chao1, were computed in VDJtools. For the central five CDR3 residues, VDJtools calculated physicochemical properties weighted by clonotype size, namely interaction energy, strength, volume and Kidera factor 4. TCRdb reanalyzed the reads, keeping one entry per CDR3 protein sequence and omitting DNA. TCRdb's processing, not the authors', yielded these V and J calls. The sample table gives under 150,000 distinct CDR3 sequences. In total, the top ten clones hold over 0.35% of the sample.

For every CD8+ T cell subset, around 300,000 cells were flow-sorted straight into RLT lysis buffer, and each subset was sorted in triplicate. To exclude memory contaminants, naive CD8+ T cells were stringently defined as CD45RO-CCR7+CD27+CD95-. Peripheral blood mononuclear cells were isolated from buffy coats by standard density gradient centrifugation. A FACSAria III was used to flow-sort naive CD8+ T cells into CXCR3-negative and CXCR3-positive populations. Total RNA was extracted from sorted cells with an RNeasy Mini Kit. Points on this clonotype: No cognate antigen has been identified for it.

The sequence was collected from a human donor in good health. Some clones in this sample may be carry-over from other donors' samples. This sequence uses TRBV4-2 and TRBJ2-4; TCRdb indicates TRBD2, and absent DNA this call remains unverified. The sequencing input was naive CXCR3+ CD8+ T cells from blood. The sample's cell subset or site label, decoded: CD45RO-CCR7+CD27+CD95- naive CD8+ T cells expressing CXCR3 (TNR3+). The CDR3 reads CASSLEREAFKNIQYF.